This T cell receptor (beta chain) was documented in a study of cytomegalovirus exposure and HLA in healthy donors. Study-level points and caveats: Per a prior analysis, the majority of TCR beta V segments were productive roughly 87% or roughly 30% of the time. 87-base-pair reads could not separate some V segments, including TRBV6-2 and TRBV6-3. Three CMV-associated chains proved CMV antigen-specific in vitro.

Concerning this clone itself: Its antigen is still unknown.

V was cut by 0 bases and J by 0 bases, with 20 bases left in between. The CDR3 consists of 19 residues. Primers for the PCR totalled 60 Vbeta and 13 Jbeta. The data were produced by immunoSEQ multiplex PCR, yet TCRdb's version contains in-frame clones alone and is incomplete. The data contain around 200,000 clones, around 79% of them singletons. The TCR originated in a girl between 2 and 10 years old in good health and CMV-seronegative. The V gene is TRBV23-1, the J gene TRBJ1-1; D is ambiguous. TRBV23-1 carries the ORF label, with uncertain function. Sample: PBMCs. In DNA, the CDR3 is TGCGCCAGCAGTCAATCTAGCGGAGTAATCGGAGTTTTGAACACTGAAGCTTTCTTT. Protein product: CASSQSSGVIGVLNTEAFF.